This note documents a single T cell receptor beta chain sequence. Its antigen is currently not known. No base quality information exists; no much larger clone differs at one position. Repertoires were sampled repeatedly over the course of chemoradiotherapy, so clonal expansion could be followed in the tumor microenvironment. These data originate in a study of chemoradiotherapy in HPV16-positive cancers (dated by TCRdb to between 2021 and 2024). With regard to the full study: Using functional T-cell assays on cells from a couple of HPV16-positive patients, the researchers defined candidate HPV-specific T-cell clones and common TCR motifs. Whether T-cell immunity against the HPV oncoproteins E6 and E7 changes during chemoradiotherapy and whether survival is affected by this immunity were examined in the study. The candidate HPV-specific TCRs and motifs were subsequently tracked in TCR repertoires obtained from 65 to 95 patients with HPV-related cancers. What the authors observed across the whole study: The functional definition of HPV-specific T cells came from only a couple of HPV16-positive patients, and the survival association was reported for HPV16-positive patients. In HPV16-positive patients, expansion of HPV-responsive T cells during chemoradiotherapy was found to be associated with improved recurrence-free survival. Expansion of candidate HPV-specific clones and E7-related TCR motifs was observed in the tumor microenvironment during treatment, whereas no such expansion was observed for non-HPV-specific T cells.

The CDR3 spans 12 residues, from the cysteine through the phenylalanine. The read is trimmed to its CDR3 DNA, 36 bases read in frame from base 1. V is cut back by 9 bases and J by 6 bases, with 8 bases in the junction unmatched. The germline V gene (reference sequence) supplies CDR1 LNHDA and CDR2 SQIVND. Libraries were prepared through the immunoSEQ multiplex PCR assay. This is the immuneACCESS table as TCRdb keeps it, with only in-frame sequences that have V and J called. A part of the clones is gone; compared with another copy, unresolved V genes explain less than half, and the rest is unexplained. This sample has around 29,000 clones in its table, and nearly 95% of those were observed once. The ten largest clones take up more than 15% of the sample.

The specimen was blood, collected from a patient who underwent chemoradiotherapy. The V gene is TRBV19 and the J gene is TRBJ2-7; 7 bases in the junction line up with TRBD1. The source of this sequence is a human donor with HPV-associated anogenital cancer. The DNA sequence is TGTGCCAGCAATACAGGGGTTGGCGAGCAGTACTTC. This encodes CASNTGVGEQYF.